This is a list of T cell receptor beta chains from one sample in a study of early T cells in non-severe SARS-CoV-2 infection. TCRdb itself ran the 5' RACE reads through MiXCR, one entry per CDR3 protein. The top ten clones hold about 15% of a sample with roughly 50,000 distinct CDR3 sequences, roughly 9.3% of them seen once. Sequencing was done on a sample of whole blood. The origin of the receptors is an adult who was a healthcare worker with PCR-confirmed SARS-CoV-2 infection or an uninfected control (not recorded which). The CDR3 runs from the conserved cysteine through the conserved F or W. The order of the fields is V gene, J gene, CDR3 protein.

TRBV27,TRBJ2-2,CASSFSLQGNTGELFF
TRBV7-8,TRBJ1-5,CASSLDTSNQPQHF
TRBV12-3/TRBV12-4,TRBJ1-1,CASSLGLSTEAFF
TRBV11-2,TRBJ2-2,CASSLAGGGTGELFF
TRBV20-1,TRBJ2-7,CSAIIGVDEQYF
TRBV6-5,TRBJ2-2,CASSYFQTNTGELFF
TRBV6-5,TRBJ1-2,CASRGTEKGGYTF
TRBV29-1,TRBJ1-1,CSVERLNTEAFF
TRBV3-1,TRBJ1-2,CASSQRQLTYGYTF
TRBV28,TRBJ2-2,CASSLDQTGELFF
TRBV28,TRBJ2-1,CASTTGGHNEQFF
TRBV3-1,TRBJ2-7,CASSRTGSEQYF
TRBV6-4,TRBJ2-1,CASSDSGTGSYNEQFF
TRBV28,TRBJ2-7,CASSVSAAYEQYF
TRBV5-1,TRBJ1-5,CASSLVSGGGNQPQHF
TRBV28,TRBJ1-5,CASSFRRLNQPQHF
TRBV28,TRBJ2-7,CASASGRSRAEQYF
TRBV4-3,TRBJ2-1,CASSQGLAAISIRYNEQFF
TRBV30,TRBJ2-6,CALEIAPVLTF
TRBV7-6,TRBJ2-1,CASSLVARGRENEQFF
TRBV2,TRBJ2-1,CASSEALMGTNEQFF
TRBV12-3/TRBV12-4,TRBJ1-1,CASSPTGRNTEAFF
TRBV4-3,TRBJ1-1,CASSRGHLGGEAFF
TRBV2,TRBJ1-5,CASSTTGRNQPQHF
TRBV4-1,TRBJ2-4,CASSQVRSGRGFENIQYF
TRBV29-1,TRBJ2-4,CSVVRQVLAKNIQYF
TRBV7-8,TRBJ1-5,CASSLDLDHPQHF
TRBV18,TRBJ2-7,CASSPAGALSEQYF